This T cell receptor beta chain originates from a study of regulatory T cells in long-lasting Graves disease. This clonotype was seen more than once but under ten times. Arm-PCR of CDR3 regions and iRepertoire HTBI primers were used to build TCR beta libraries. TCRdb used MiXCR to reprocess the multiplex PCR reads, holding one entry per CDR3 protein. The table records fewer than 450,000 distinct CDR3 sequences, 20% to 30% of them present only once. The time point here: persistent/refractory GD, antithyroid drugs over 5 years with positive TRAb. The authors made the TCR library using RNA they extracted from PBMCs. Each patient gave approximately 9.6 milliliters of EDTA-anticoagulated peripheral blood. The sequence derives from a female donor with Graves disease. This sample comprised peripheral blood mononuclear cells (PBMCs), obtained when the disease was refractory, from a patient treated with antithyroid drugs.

CDR3 coding DNA: TGTGCCAGTATGACGGGGAGGGGTTCACTGCCCCAGCATTTT. Its protein product is CASMTGRGSLPQHF. The rearrangement links TRBV19 to TRBJ1-5, with D perhaps TRBD1 (5 bases). CDR1 and CDR2 (germline): LNHDA, SQIVND (reference sequence). V lost 7 bases and J lost 9, with 19 bases in between. CDR3 length: 14 residues.